This T cell receptor beta chain came from a study of blood T cell repertoires in COVID-19. On the study more broadly: Acute and convalescent COVID-19 samples came from the United States, Italy and Spain. From T cells, B-cell-depleted T cells, or PBMCs came the material, which was cDNA or gDNA.

Source study methods: Amplification of reference gene primers was used by the study to estimate nucleated cell counts. Produced via immunoSEQ multiplex PCR; TCRdb's table is partial and in-frame only. V, J and clone size are those of that table, while D and trimming were read from the DNA. The repertoire has tens of thousands of clones, around nine tenths of them found once; the top ten carry about 5%. Unmatched junction bases numbered 10, after V lost 3 bases and J lost 6 bases. Germline CDR1 reads SEHNR; CDR2 reads FQNEAQ (reference sequence). The CDR3 runs 17 residues. The origin of this receptor is a woman over 75 with active COVID-19. Sample: peripheral blood. The J gene is TRBJ2-2, the V gene TRBV7-9, with 10 nucleotides matching TRBD1. CDR3 sequence reads: CASSLNFGQGVAGELFF. The CDR3 bases are TGTGCCAGCAGCTTGAATTTCGGACAGGGGGTGGCCGGGGAGCTGTTTTTT.